These 24 T cell receptor beta chains share one sample of origin, sequenced in a study of vaccination and CD4 T cells after COVID-19. No cognate antigen is known for these TCRs. An Oncomine TCR Beta short-read assay was used to sequence the DNA from cultured CD4+ T cells. Using its own MiXCR run on the PCR reads, TCRdb lists one record per CDR3 protein. The sample yields approximately 15,000 distinct CDR3 sequences, under 30% seen once. The sample's treatment: approximately nine-day PBMC culture with coronavirus spike peptide pools or control peptides (ViraFEST assay). Sequencing was done on a sample of cultured CD4+ T cells from blood. Receptors were obtained from a human donor with COVID-19.

The rearrangement uses TRBV4-3 and TRBJ1-5, with unresolved D. The CDR3 has 15 residues. Germline V gene lookup returns CDR1 LGHNA and CDR2 YSLEER. Trimming removed 0 bases from V and 5 bases from J, with 11 bases in between. CDR3 sequence reads: CASSQDSGDDQPQHF. For the CDR3, the DNA is TGCGCCAGCAGCCAAGATTCCGGGGATGATCAGCCCCAGCATTTT.

This clonotype was observed a handful of times. The chain has TRBV2 and TRBJ2-7; possible D gene TRBD2, 5 bases. V lost 5 bases and J lost 6, with 11 bases in between. Per germline, CDR1 SNHLY and CDR2 FYNNEI. The CDR3 is made up of 12 amino acids. In DNA, the CDR3 is TGTGCCAGCAGTCGATCGGGATTCGAGCAGTACTTC. Its protein is CASSRSGFEQYF.

V gene TRBV5-1 combines with J gene TRBJ2-5, with D uncertain. Germline V gene sequence: CDR1 SGHRS, CDR2 YFSETQ. The CDR3 runs 14 residues. The V gene lost 0 bases and the J gene lost 0 bases, with 6 bases spanning the gap. The chain's CDR3 is CASSLVPYQETQYF. The CDR3 bases are TGCGCCAGCAGCTTGGTACCGTACCAAGAGACCCAGTACTTC.

This chain joins TRBV20-1 and TRBJ2-6; 8 bases align to TRBD1. The CDR3 is 16 amino acids. With 7 bases clipped from V and 2 bases from J, the junction kept 10 bases outside the gene matches. CDR1 and CDR2 from the germline V gene are DFQATT and SNEGSKA (reference sequence). CDR3 nucleotide sequence: TGCAGTGTGGACAGGGTATCTCGTGCTGGGGCCAACGTCCTGACTTTC. As protein: CSVDRVSRAGANVLTF.

The chain couples TRBV20-1 to TRBJ1-2, with a possible D match to TRBD1 (5 bases). Trimming took 5 bases from V and 3 from J, leaving 13 bases between them. The CDR3 length is 13 residues. Germline-derived CDR1 and CDR2 are DFQATT and SNEGSKA (reference sequence). In DNA form, the CDR3 reads TGCAGTGCTGGGGCGGATGGGCACTATGGCTACACCTTC. This gives the protein CSAGADGHYGYTF.

This clonotype was seen a few times. V usage is TRBV19 and J usage is TRBJ1-1; D gene unclear. Trimming cost V 6 bases and J 6 bases, with 17 bases left between them. The germline V gene encodes CDR1 LNHDA and CDR2 SQIVND (reference sequence). The CDR3 has 14 residues. The CDR3 sequence: CASRVGKSVPEAFF. CDR3 sequence (DNA): TGTGCCAGTAGGGTAGGGAAATCGGTCCCTGAAGCTTTCTTT.

This clonotype came up a few times. The chain combines TRBV2 with TRBJ1-1; D unresolved. The germline V gene has CDR1 SNHLY and CDR2 FYNNEI. The V gene lost 3 bases and the J gene lost 5 bases, with 13 bases spanning the gap. This CDR3 comprises 14 residues. This CDR3 is CASSEPRVGTEAFF. CDR3 sequence (DNA): TGTGCCAGCAGTGAGCCCCGTGTGGGAACTGAAGCTTTCTTT.

This clonotype is deemed medium-sized (0.01 to 0.1%). The chain links TRBV20-1 to TRBJ1-5, with a tentative D call TRBD1 (6 bases). Trimming removed 5 bases at V and 3 bases at J, with 11 bases between. The CDR3 totals 13 residues. Germline V gene lookup returns CDR1 DFQATT and CDR2 SNEGSKA (reference sequence). The CDR3 DNA follows: TGCAGTGCTCAGACAGGTTACAATCAGCCCCAGCATTTT. It yields the protein CSAQTGYNQPQHF.

The rearrangement uses TRBV27 and TRBJ2-5, with 13 bases lining up with TRBD2. The CDR3 loop spans 16 amino acids. The V segment lost 6 bases and the J segment 5 bases; nucleotides outside the gene matches: 9. CDR1 and CDR2 (germline): MNHEY, SMNVEV (reference sequence). CDR3 in amino acids: CASSSILAGGRETQYF. The DNA of the CDR3 is TGTGCCAGCAGCTCCATACTAGCGGGGGGGAGGGAGACCCAGTACTTC.

This chain joins TRBV28 and TRBJ2-3; weak D call: TRBD2 (6 bases). The length of the CDR3 is 15 residues. V lost 4 bases to trimming and J lost 0 bases, with 11 bases between them. Per germline, CDR1 MDHEN and CDR2 SYDVKM. The CDR3 bases are TGTGCCAGCAGTTCTCCCAGCGGGAGCACAGATACGCAGTATTTT. Residues: CASSSPSGSTDTQYF.

The chain links TRBV7-2 to TRBJ1-2, with D unclear. The germline CDR1 and CDR2 sequences are SGHTA and FQGNSA. CDR3 length equals 13 residues. Between the trimmed V and J ends, which lost 5 bases and 5 bases, there was a span of 12 bases. CDR3 residues: CASSRTPFYGYTF. Written as DNA, the CDR3 is TGTGCCAGCAGCCGGACGCCTTTTTATGGCTACACCTTC.

The chain joins TRBV2 to TRBJ2-3; D ambiguous. The germline V gene has CDR1 SNHLY and CDR2 FYNNEI. Trimming pared 3 bases from V and 5 bases from J, leaving 9 bases between. The CDR3 is 13 amino acids. The CDR3 is CASSDRVIDTQYF. As DNA, the CDR3 is TGTGCCAGCAGTGATAGGGTAATAGATACGCAGTATTTT.

The chain links TRBV19 to TRBJ2-5; unclear D gene. From germline, CDR1 is LNHDA and CDR2 SQIVND (reference sequence). Trimming removed 5 bases at V and 6 bases at J, with 13 bases between. This CDR3 has 13 residues. CDR3 sequence reads: CASSSTRDKTQYF. The CDR3 DNA reads TGTGCCAGTAGTTCGACAAGGGATAAGACCCAGTACTTC.

The chain employs TRBV24-1 and TRBJ1-5; a possible D gene is TRBD1 (6 bases). The V gene lost 0 bases and the J gene lost 4 bases, with 12 bases spanning the gap. This CDR3 has 16 residues. Germline V gene sequence: CDR1 KGHDR, CDR2 SFDVKD. CDR3 loop: CATSDLPGHYNQPQHF. For the CDR3, the DNA is TGTGCCACCAGTGATTTGCCGGGACACTATAATCAGCCCCAGCATTTT.

The J gene is TRBJ1-1, the V gene TRBV7-2, with TRBD1 matching 7 bases. The CDR3 is 14 residues long. The germline V gene encodes CDR1 SGHTA and CDR2 FQGNSA. Unmatched junction bases numbered 1, after V lost 0 bases and J lost 3 bases. For the CDR3, the DNA is TGTGCCAGCAGCTTAGCGGGACAGCACACTGAAGCTTTCTTT. It yields the protein CASSLAGQHTEAFF.

This clonotype occurred a few times. V is TRBV6-5 and J is TRBJ2-1, with 10 bases lining up with TRBD1. Per germline, CDR1 MNHEY and CDR2 SVGAGI. This CDR3 spans 17 amino acids. Germline trimming cut 2 bases from V and 6 bases from J; bases unmatched to any gene: 10. The CDR3 DNA sequence: TGTGCCAGCAGTTACCCTAAGGGACAGGGGAAGGTCAATGAGCAGTTCTTC. As protein: CASSYPKGQGKVNEQFF.

V gene TRBV7-2 combines with J gene TRBJ2-1; D not resolved. This CDR3 comprises 15 residues. CDR1 and CDR2 (germline): SGHTA, FQGNSA. Trimming took off 0 bases at V and 1 base at J, with 7 bases between the two ends. CDR3 amino acids: CASSLATGSYNEQFF. DNA for the CDR3: TGTGCCAGCAGCTTAGCGACTGGATCCTACAATGAGCAGTTCTTC.

CDR3 DNA sequence: TGTGCCAGCAGCAAGGACAGAAACTATGGCTACACCTTC. This encodes CASSKDRNYGYTF. This rearrangement joins TRBV7-2 to TRBJ1-2; tentative D call: TRBD1 (6 bases). The CDR3 is 13 amino acids. Germline assignment: CDR1 SGHTA and CDR2 FQGNSA. Trimming stripped 5 bases from V and 2 bases from J, with 9 bases between. The full variable domain, rest sourced from reference TRBV7-2 and TRBJ1-2, is GAGVSQSPSNKVTEKGKDVELRCDPISGHTALYWYRQSLGQGLEFLIYFQGNSAPDKSGLPSDRFSAERTGGSVSTLTIQRTQQEDSAVYLCASSKDRNYGYTFGSGTRLTVV.

This clonotype was picked up a small number of times. CDR3 amino acids: CSASPNHYGYTF. CDR3 DNA sequence: TGCAGTGCTAGCCCCAACCACTATGGCTACACCTTC. The rearrangement uses TRBV20-1 and TRBJ1-2; D is uncertain. The V gene lost 3 bases and the J gene lost 3 bases, with 8 bases spanning the gap. Germline loops: CDR1 DFQATT, CDR2 SNEGSKA (reference sequence). This CDR3 contains 12 residues.

The chain carries TRBV21-1 and TRBJ2-7; the D call TRBD1 from the table was never checked on the DNA. TRBV21-1 is deemed a pseudogene. This CDR3 region has 17 residues. The CDR3 is CASSNFPFWDRRYEQYF. The CDR3 DNA is TGTGCCAGCAGCAACTTCCCCTTCTGGGACAGACGCTACGAGCAGTACTTC.

The CDR3 DNA reads as TGTGCCAGCAGCTCGGGTATTGGCGACACGAAAGGGACAATAAGCTCCTACAATGAGCAGTTCTTC. It encodes CASSSGIGDTKGTISSYNEQFF. This chain joins TRBV7-8 and TRBJ2-1, with D possibly matching TRBD1 (6 bases). The CDR3 has 22 amino acids. Germline CDR1 reads SGHVS; CDR2 reads FQNEAQ. The germline V and J ends were trimmed by 4 bases and 0 bases, with 31 bases remaining between them. The whole variable domain, filled in from reference TRBV7-8 and TRBJ2-1, reads GAGVSQSPRYKVAKRGQDVALRCDPISGHVSLFWYQQALGQGPEFLTYFQNEAQLDKSGLPSDRFFAERPEGSVSTLKIQRTQQEDSAVYLCASSSGIGDTKGTISSYNEQFFGPGTRLTVL.

This chain joins TRBV7-2 and TRBJ2-2; possible D gene TRBD2, 6 bases. V was trimmed by 2 bases and J by 1 base, leaving 11 bases between them. Germline loops: CDR1 SGHTA, CDR2 FQGNSA. The CDR3 covers 16 residues. CDR3 in amino acids: CASSLRLVGNTGELFF. DNA for the CDR3: TGTGCCAGCAGCTTACGACTAGTGGGGAACACCGGGGAGCTGTTTTTT.

This clonotype turned up a few times. The rearrangement links TRBV5-1 to TRBJ1-5; D might be TRBD1 (5 bases). Germline CDR1 reads SGHRS; CDR2 reads YFSETQ. This CDR3 has 14 residues. V was pared by 0 bases and J by 1 base, with 5 bases between. The CDR3 DNA reads TGCGCCAGCAGCTTGGGACAGAGCAATCAGCCCCAGCATTTT. The encoded protein is CASSLGQSNQPQHF. Using reference TRBV5-1 and TRBJ1-5 for the parts outside the CDR3, the full variable domain is KAGVTQTPRYLIKTRGQQVTLSCSPISGHRSVSWYQQTPGQGLQFLFEYFSETQRNKGNFPGRFSGRQFSNSRSEMNVSTLELGDSALYLCASSLGQSNQPQHFGDGTRLSIL.

V gene TRBV7-9 combines with J gene TRBJ2-7; D possibly corresponds to TRBD1 (6 bases). V was shortened by 5 bases and J by 0 bases, with 14 bases between the two germline ends. From germline, CDR1 is SEHNR and CDR2 FQNEAQ (reference sequence). The CDR3 loop spans 15 amino acids. The CDR3: CASSDPLGGSYEQYF. In DNA form, the CDR3 reads TGTGCCAGCAGCGATCCCCTAGGGGGCTCCTACGAGCAGTACTTC.